This T cell receptor beta chain was profiled in a study of cytomegalovirus exposure and HLA in healthy donors. The overall study: Caucasian-associated ancestry cluster membership applied to 75% to 85% of around 400 genotyped donors.

The CDR3 spans 20 residues. V gave up 2 bases and J gave up 6 bases; unmatched junction bases: 20. Germline V gene lookup returns CDR1 SGHNT and CDR2 YYREEE (reference sequence). 13 Jbeta primers and 60 Vbeta primers were used for the PCR. The table came from immunoSEQ multiplex PCR; TCRdb's copy has only in-frame clones and leaves some out. Among 140,000 or so clones, roughly 85% were seen once, and the ten largest hold 1.7%. Comment on this clone: Its specificity is unknown.

Study-wide results and caveats: Using the classifier, cytomegalovirus status was reportedly diagnosed with high specificity and sensitivity. According to an earlier analysis, most TCR beta V segments yielded productive rearrangements about 90% or about 30% of the time. Donors were assumed by presence/absence analyses to have roughly uniform sequencing depth.

This TCR came from a woman younger than 45 in good health and CMV-seronegative. Sequenced input: PBMCs. The chain recombines TRBV5-4 with TRBJ2-2; TRBD2 aligns across 9 bases. DNA for the CDR3: TGTGCCAGCAGCTTTAGGACTCGGAGCGGGGGGCCTTTTGCCCCCGGGGAGCTGTTTTTT. Its translation is CASSFRTRSGGPFAPGELFF.